This T cell receptor beta chain was identified in a study of shared clonotypes between healthy human individuals (TCRdb year 2020). In terms of the full investigation: A few men and two women, aged 18 to 49 years, made up the cohort. To estimate repertoire size and how much clonotype sharing occurs between individuals, the study deeply sequenced the blood TCR repertoires of roughly 5 healthy adults. To increase sequencing depth and limit assay-specific biases, TCR repertoire library preparation and sequencing were carried out by different laboratories using diverse techniques. Each donor's leukapheresis produced roughly between roughly 0.85 and 10 billion PBMCs.

The donors were healthy, HIV-negative adults with no recently reported acute infections or vaccinations. Every donor was a Caucasian adult residing in Nashville, Tennessee, USA. In the unsorted samples, 87 million or so PBMCs were counted, and genomic DNA was extracted using the QIAamp DNA Blood Mini kit. After blood collection by leukapheresis, PBMCs were isolated using Ficoll-Histopaque density gradient centrifugation and then cryopreserved in the vapor phase of liquid nitrogen. Overall study outcomes, separate from this receptor: Sampling was restricted to blood, and TCR repertoires in tissue are likely to differ from TCR repertoires in blood. Based on pairwise subsampling, the degree of clonotype sharing among donors was expected to be affected by sequencing depth. The genetic and exposure-history diversity represented was limited by the small number of donors.

Regarding this clone: What this receptor recognizes is not known. No quality values exist for individual bases; no much larger clone is one base distant.

Using the deep immunoSEQ assay, multiplex PCR amplified TCR CDR3 regions from genomic DNA. Extracted genomic DNA from each cell subset was spread evenly across all wells of several immunoSEQ 96-well plates, with each plate serving as a replicate. For unsorted PBMC, approximately 300 ng of genomic DNA, equivalent to 30,000 to 35,000 T cell genomes, went into each replicate PCR. Ten immunoSEQ deep assay plates were used to sequence the unsorted PBMC genomic DNA. Purified libraries were quantified with a Qubit 3.0 fluorometer, sized on a Bioanalyzer 2100, and re-quantified with the KAPA Library Quantification kit. A separate single-read 150-cycle Illumina NextSeq 550 flow cell was used to sequence each immunoSEQ 96-well plate. For the original study's pipeline: Because the immunoSEQ output held only junctional sequences and lacked quality scores, the filtering could not match the filtering applied to full-length reads. Sequences were annotated with PyIR, a Python wrapper for IgBLAST v1.9, and V/J genes and CDR3 were assigned using IMGT germline references. Reads with weak V/J assignments (E-value above 1e-6), missing CDR3, stop codons, out-of-frame junctions, or ambiguous translated residues were removed. V3J clonotypes were defined as sequences sharing an identical inferred V gene, J gene, and CDR3 amino acid sequence. Percentage overlap between repertoires was calculated by dividing the number of shared unique clonotypes by the size of the smaller repertoire. Richness of each repertoire was evaluated using RTK rarefaction, the Chao1 estimator, and Recon v2.1 estimates of unobserved clonotypes. In TCRdb, the immuneACCESS table is reduced to in-frame sequences with V and J assigned. These tables do not hold every clone; where another copy was compared, an unresolved V gene accounts for under half, and the others remain unexplained. V and J calls and clone size follow that table, whereas D and trimming were derived from the DNA. This sample holds about half a million clones; 75% to 85% were observed only once. Jointly, the top ten make up 13% of the sample.

V gives up 5 bases and J gives up 0 bases, and the segment between their germline ends measures 20 bases. CDR1 and CDR2 are read off the germline V gene as MDHEN and SYDVKM. The CDR3 contains 17 residues, cysteine and phenylalanine counted. Of all the DNA, just the CDR3 is kept, 51 bases in frame from base 1. The sequence was collected from a woman in her thirties or forties in good health. Some clones in this sample may be carry-over from other donors' samples. Recombination joined TRBV28 with TRBJ2-7, with the D gene not confidently named. Sequenced input: PBMCs. The CDR3 has the sequence CASSPSVGSSLSYEQYF. Here is the DNA: TGTGCCAGCAGTCCCTCGGTGGGCAGCTCTCTCTCCTACGAGCAGTACTTC.